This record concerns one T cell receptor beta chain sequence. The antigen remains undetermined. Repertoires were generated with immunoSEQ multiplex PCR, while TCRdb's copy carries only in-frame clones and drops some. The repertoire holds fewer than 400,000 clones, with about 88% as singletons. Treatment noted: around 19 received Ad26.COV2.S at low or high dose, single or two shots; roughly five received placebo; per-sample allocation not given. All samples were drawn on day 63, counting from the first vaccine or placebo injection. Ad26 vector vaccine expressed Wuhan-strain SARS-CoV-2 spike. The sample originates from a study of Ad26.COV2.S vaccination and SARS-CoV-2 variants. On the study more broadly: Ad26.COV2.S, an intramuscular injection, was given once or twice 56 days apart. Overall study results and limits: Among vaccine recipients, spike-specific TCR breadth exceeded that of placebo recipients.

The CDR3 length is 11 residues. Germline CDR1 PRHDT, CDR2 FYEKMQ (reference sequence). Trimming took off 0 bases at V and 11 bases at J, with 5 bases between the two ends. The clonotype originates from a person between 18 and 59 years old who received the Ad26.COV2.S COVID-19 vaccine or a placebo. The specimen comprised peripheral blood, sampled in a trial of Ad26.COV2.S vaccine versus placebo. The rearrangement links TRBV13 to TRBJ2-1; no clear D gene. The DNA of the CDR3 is TGTGCCAGCAGCTTAGGCAGCCAGCAGTTCTTC. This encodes CASSLGSQQFF.